This TCR beta chain stems from a study of blood T cells in healthy people across ages. General study results and limits: Naive CD4+ cells and diversity were both higher in long-lived donors than in aged donors.

A word on this clonotype: The antigen is undetermined.

The CDR3 spans 13 residues. The V gene lost 6 bases and the J gene lost 3 bases, with 12 bases spanning the gap. CDR1 MDHEN and CDR2 SYDVKM come from the germline V gene. Healthy Caucasians from Russia aged about 6 to 100 served as donors. They isolated at least 7 million PBMCs from each sample. Using a J-beta primer mix together with a sample-barcoded 5' primer, a second PCR was run for 7 to 11 cycles. One entry per CDR3 protein, called by TCRdb with MiXCR from the 5' RACE reads. The sample holds roughly 930,000 distinct CDR3 sequences, roughly 52% seen once. This sequence originates from a man aged 30-40 years in good health. What was sequenced was blood. The chain recombines TRBV28 with TRBJ2-7; D remains unclear. The CDR3: CASRLTQSYEQYF. In DNA form, the CDR3 reads TGTGCCAGCAGGCTGACACAAAGCTACGAGCAGTACTTC.